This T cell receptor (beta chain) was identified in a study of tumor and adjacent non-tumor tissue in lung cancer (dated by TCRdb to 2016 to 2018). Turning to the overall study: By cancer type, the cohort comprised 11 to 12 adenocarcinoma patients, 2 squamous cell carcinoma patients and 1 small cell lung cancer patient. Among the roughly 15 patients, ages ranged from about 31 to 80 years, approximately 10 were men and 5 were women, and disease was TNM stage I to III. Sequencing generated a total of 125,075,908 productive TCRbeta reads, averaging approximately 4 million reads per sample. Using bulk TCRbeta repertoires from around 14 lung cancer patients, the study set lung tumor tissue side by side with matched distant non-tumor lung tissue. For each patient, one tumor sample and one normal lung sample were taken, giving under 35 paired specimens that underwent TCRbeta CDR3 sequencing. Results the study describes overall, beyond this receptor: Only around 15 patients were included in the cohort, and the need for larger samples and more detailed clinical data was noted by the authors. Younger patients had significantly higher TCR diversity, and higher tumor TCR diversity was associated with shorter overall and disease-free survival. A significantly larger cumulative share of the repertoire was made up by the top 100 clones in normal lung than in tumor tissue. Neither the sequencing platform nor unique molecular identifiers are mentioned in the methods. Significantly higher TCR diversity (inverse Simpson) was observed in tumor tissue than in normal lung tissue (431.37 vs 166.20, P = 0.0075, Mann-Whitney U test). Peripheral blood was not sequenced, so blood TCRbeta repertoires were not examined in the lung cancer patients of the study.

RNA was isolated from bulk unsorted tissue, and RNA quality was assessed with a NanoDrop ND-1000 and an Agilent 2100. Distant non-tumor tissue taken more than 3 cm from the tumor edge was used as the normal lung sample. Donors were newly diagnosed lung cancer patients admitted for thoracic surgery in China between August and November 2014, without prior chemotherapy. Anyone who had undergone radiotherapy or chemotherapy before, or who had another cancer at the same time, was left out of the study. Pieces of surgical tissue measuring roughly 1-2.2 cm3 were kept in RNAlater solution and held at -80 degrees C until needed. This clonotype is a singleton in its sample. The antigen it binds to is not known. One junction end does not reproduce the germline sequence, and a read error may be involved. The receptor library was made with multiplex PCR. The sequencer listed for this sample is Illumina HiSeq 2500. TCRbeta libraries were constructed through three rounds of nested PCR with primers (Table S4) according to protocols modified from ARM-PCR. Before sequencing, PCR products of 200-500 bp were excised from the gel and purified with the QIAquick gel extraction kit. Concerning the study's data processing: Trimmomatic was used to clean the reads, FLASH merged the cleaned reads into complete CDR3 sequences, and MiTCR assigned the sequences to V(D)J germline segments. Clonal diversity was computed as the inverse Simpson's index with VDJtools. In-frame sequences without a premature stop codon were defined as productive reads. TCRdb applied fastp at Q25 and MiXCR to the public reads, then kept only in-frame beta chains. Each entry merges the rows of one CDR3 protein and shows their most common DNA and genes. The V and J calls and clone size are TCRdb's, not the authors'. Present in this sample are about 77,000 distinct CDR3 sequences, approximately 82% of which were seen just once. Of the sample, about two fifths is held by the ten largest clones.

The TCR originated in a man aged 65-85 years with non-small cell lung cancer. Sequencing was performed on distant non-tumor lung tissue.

CDR3 reads: CDIIAGDTDTQYF. The DNA sequence is as follows: TGTGACATCATAGCGGGAGACACAGATACGCAATATTTT. The chain was built from TRBV10-3 and TRBJ2-3; a stretch of 9 junction bases matches TRBD2. The CDR3 covers 13 residues, taking in both the cysteine and the phenylalanine. Just CDR3 DNA is preserved here, 39 bases in frame from base 1. Sequences ENHRY (CDR1) and SYGVKD (CDR2) are obtained from the germline V gene.